What follows are 16 T cell receptor beta chains derived from one specimen sequenced in a study of Graves' ophthalmopathy and Graves' hyperthyroidism. Beta-chain TCR CDR3 regions were amplified from RNA transcripts. HTBI-primed first-round RT-PCR preceded second-round multiplex PCR. TCRdb analysed the multiplex PCR reads with MiXCR anew, one entry per CDR3 protein. This sample has over 500,000 distinct CDR3 sequences, with 20% to 25% found just once. Material: peripheral blood. Receptor source: a woman in her late teens or twenties with stable Graves' hyperthyroidism. Some clones in this sample may be carry-over from other donors' samples.

This clonotype was observed many times. The genes are TRBV5-1 and TRBJ1-1; no definite D call. Germline V gives CDR1 SGHRS, CDR2 YFSETQ. V lost 4 bases and J 0 bases, leaving 13 bases between the germline ends. This CDR3 contains 15 residues. Here the CDR3 DNA reads TGCGCCAGCAGCCCCAACAGCCTCATGAACACTGAAGCTTTCTTT. Translated: CASSPNSLMNTEAFF.

CDR3 nucleotide sequence: TGTGCCAGCAGCCGACAGGGGGAGGGTTCACCCCTCCACTTT. This encodes CASSRQGEGSPLHF. The J gene is TRBJ1-6, the V gene TRBV7-6, with 9 bases lining up with TRBD1. The CDR3 covers 14 residues. Germline loops: CDR1 SGHVS, CDR2 FNYEAQ. V dropped 5 bases and J dropped 9; count of bases not matched to a gene: 5.

This clonotype has ten or more counts. In nucleotides, the CDR3 is TGTGCCAGCAGTTTTCCGGGGACGGCGAGCACTGAAGCTTTCTTT. Translated, it gives CASSFPGTASTEAFF. The chain combines TRBV28 with TRBJ1-1, with a tentative D call TRBD1 (5 bases). Trimming took 3 bases from V and 4 from J, leaving 15 bases between them. CDR1 and CDR2 from the germline V gene are MDHEN and SYDVKM. This CDR3 is 15 amino acids long.

About this clonotype: A much larger clone differs by one base, so this may be a read error. The rearrangement links TRBV2 to TRBJ2-5; D is ambiguous. Per the germline V gene, CDR1 is SNHLY and CDR2 is FYNNEI. The CDR3 has 13 amino acids. The CDR3 DNA reads as TGTGCCACCAGTGAAGCTTACCAAGAGACCCAGTACTTC. Amino acid sequence: CATSEAYQETQYF.

In its sample, this clonotype was seen a few times. The rearrangement joins TRBV11-2 to TRBJ1-3, with D possibly being TRBD1 (5 bases). Per the germline V gene, CDR1 is SGHAT and CDR2 is FQNNGV. This CDR3 has 16 residues. The V end lost 0 bases, the J end lost 4 bases, and 13 bases lay between the germline ends. CDR3 sequence reads: CASSLDDGGSGNTIYF. The CDR3 nucleotides are TGTGCCAGCAGCTTAGATGACGGGGGATCCGGAAACACCATATATTTT.

The sample holds a few counts of this clonotype. The chain employs TRBV19 and TRBJ1-1; D is unclear. Trimming shortened V by 6 bases and J by 7 bases, and 15 bases separated the two germline ends. Germline values: CDR1 LNHDA, CDR2 SQIVND (reference sequence). CDR3 length equals 13 residues. CDR3 in amino acids: CASSNTALGEAFF. CDR3 DNA sequence: TGTGCCAGTAGCAATACAGCTTTAGGTGAAGCTTTCTTT.

This chain joins TRBV11-2 and TRBJ2-2; D not certain. The CDR3 totals 14 residues. Germline assignment: CDR1 SGHAT and CDR2 FQNNGV. The V end lost 5 bases, the J end lost 5 bases, and 12 bases lay between the germline ends. The CDR3 loop is CASSSLKRTGELFF. CDR3 in DNA: TGTGCCAGCAGCAGCCTCAAGAGGACCGGGGAGCTGTTTTTT.

In its sample, this clonotype was seen many times. The rearrangement joins TRBV20-1 to TRBJ1-1; 7 nucleotides agree with TRBD1. Germline V CDR1 and CDR2: DFQATT, SNEGSKA (reference sequence). Unmatched junction bases numbered 9, after V lost 3 bases and J lost 2 bases. The length of the CDR3 is 15 residues. CDR3 loop: CSAREGGAGNTEAFF. CDR3 DNA sequence: TGCAGTGCTAGGGAAGGGGGCGCCGGTAACACTGAAGCTTTCTTT.

This clonotype was observed many times. This chain connects TRBV7-8 to TRBJ1-2; 9 nucleotides match TRBD1. With 5 bases clipped from V and 8 bases from J, the junction kept 9 bases outside the gene matches. CDR3 length: 14 residues. Per germline, CDR1 SGHVS and CDR2 FQNEAQ. CDR3 sequence reads: CASSRTGGLGGYTF. In nucleotides, the CDR3 is TGTGCCAGCAGCCGAACAGGGGGCCTCGGGGGCTACACCTTC. Full variable domain (outside the CDR3, taken from reference TRBV7-8 and TRBJ1-2): GAGVSQSPRYKVAKRGQDVALRCDPISGHVSLFWYQQALGQGPEFLTYFQNEAQLDKSGLPSDRFFAERPEGSVSTLKIQRTQQEDSAVYLCASSRTGGLGGYTFGSGTRLTVV.

In this sample, this clonotype turned up many times. The chain joins TRBV11-2 to TRBJ2-5; tentatively, D is TRBD1 (6 bases). V gave up 1 base and J gave up 1 base, with 16 bases separating them. This CDR3 comprises 17 residues. Germline V gene data show CDR1 as SGHAT and CDR2 as FQNNGV. The CDR3 sequence is CASSLGATGSPQETQYF. CDR3 sequence (DNA): TGTGCCAGCAGCTTAGGGGCAACAGGGTCGCCCCAAGAGACCCAGTACTTC.

This sequence joins TRBV25-1 and TRBJ2-2; tentatively, D is TRBD2 (6 bases). The CDR3 sequence is 16 residues long. The V gene's germline CDR1 is MGHDK and CDR2 SYGVNS. V lost 2 bases and J 6 bases, leaving 16 bases between the germline ends. Here the CDR3 reads CASSEGGTRRAGELFF. The CDR3 DNA sequence: TGTGCCAGCAGTGAAGGGGGGACCAGGAGAGCCGGGGAGCTGTTTTTT.

This clonotype showed up just a few times. The chain joins TRBV5-1 to TRBJ2-5, with 10 bases fitting TRBD2. Germline V gene lookup returns CDR1 SGHRS and CDR2 YFSETQ. V shed 1 base and J 5 bases; nucleotides not matched to a gene: 11. This CDR3 has 17 amino acids. CDR3 in amino acids: CASSLTSGRVRSETQYF. CDR3 in DNA: TGCGCCAGCAGCTTGACCAGCGGGAGGGTTCGTTCGGAGACCCAGTACTTC.

This chain joins TRBV7-2 and TRBJ2-7, with a tentative D call TRBD1 (5 bases). CDR3 length: 14 residues. V shed 7 bases and J shed 0 bases, with 13 bases lying between them. Germline CDR1 and CDR2: SGHTA and FQGNSA. The CDR3 DNA sequence: TGTGCCAGCAAGTGGGGCATGAGCTCCTACGAGCAGTACTTC. Its protein product is CASKWGMSSYEQYF.

The count of this clonotype is one. The chain employs TRBV6-2 or TRBV6-3 and TRBJ2-5; 8 positions match TRBD1. CDR1 is MNHEY, CDR2 SVGEGT, per germline. The CDR3 spans 15 residues. V was clipped by 4 bases and J by 4 bases; unmatched bases: 8. CDR3: CASSFDRGRPETQYF. In nucleotides, the CDR3 is TGTGCCAGCAGTTTCGACAGGGGCCGACCAGAGACCCAGTACTTC.

This clonotype was seen at least ten times. This CDR3 is CASSYSRDRDGYEQYF. For the CDR3, the DNA is TGTGCCAGCAGTTACTCGAGGGACAGGGACGGCTACGAGCAGTACTTC. The chain carries TRBV6-5 and TRBJ2-7; TRBD1 matches at 9 bases. CDR3 length: 16 residues. Germline V gene lookup returns CDR1 MNHEY and CDR2 SVGAGI. V dropped 0 bases and J dropped 3; count of bases not matched to a gene: 6.

This clonotype has ten or more counts. The chain links TRBV11-2 to TRBJ1-3; D may be TRBD1 (5 bases). The germline CDR1 and CDR2 sequences are SGHAT and FQNNGV. The CDR3 runs to 15 residues. V gave up 1 base and J gave up 2 bases, with 9 bases separating them. The CDR3 bases are TGTGCCAGCAGCTTAGGAGACAGAACTGGAAACACCATATATTTT. This codes for CASSLGDRTGNTIYF.